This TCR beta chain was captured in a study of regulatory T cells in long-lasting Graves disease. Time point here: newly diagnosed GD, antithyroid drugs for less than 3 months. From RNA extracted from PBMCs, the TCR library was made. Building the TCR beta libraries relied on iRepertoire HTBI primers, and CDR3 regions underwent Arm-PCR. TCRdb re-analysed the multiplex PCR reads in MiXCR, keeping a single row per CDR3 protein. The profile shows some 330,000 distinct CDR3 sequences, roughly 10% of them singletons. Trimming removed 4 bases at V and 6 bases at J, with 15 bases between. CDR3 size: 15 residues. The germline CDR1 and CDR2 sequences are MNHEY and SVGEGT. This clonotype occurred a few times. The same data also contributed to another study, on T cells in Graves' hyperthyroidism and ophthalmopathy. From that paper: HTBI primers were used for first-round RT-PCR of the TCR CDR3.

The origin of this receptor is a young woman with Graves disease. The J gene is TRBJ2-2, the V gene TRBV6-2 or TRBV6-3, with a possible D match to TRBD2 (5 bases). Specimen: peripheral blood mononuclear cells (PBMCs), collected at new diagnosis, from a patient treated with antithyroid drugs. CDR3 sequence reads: CASSLRVVGSGELFF. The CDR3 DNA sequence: TGTGCCAGCAGTTTGAGGGTGGTCGGTTCCGGGGAGCTGTTTTTT.